This TCR beta chain was profiled in a study of OX40 agonist ivuxolimab in advanced cancers. Study findings and constraints: In CD8+ T cells, expanded clones were on average more numerous than in CD4+. Some nonresponders also had low normalized T-cell clonal expansion.

The germline gives CDR1 SGHTS, CDR2 YDEGEE. Trimming cost V 2 bases and J 1 base, with 5 bases left between them. CDR3 length equals 13 residues. Clones were sequenced by immunoSEQ multiplex PCR, and TCRdb holds only the in-frame ones, with some missing. The sample records about 82,000 clones, roughly 89% being singletons. On this clone itself: As yet, its antigen is unknown.

The material was CD4+ or CD8+ T cells sorted from blood, obtained in a trial of the OX40 agonist ivuxolimab. The rearrangement joins TRBV5-8 to TRBJ2-3; no definite D call. The TCR sequence derives from an adult with an advanced solid tumor such as melanoma, head and neck, liver or kidney cancer. CDR3 nucleotide sequence: TGTGCCAGCAGCTTCCAGCGCACAGATACGCAGTATTTT. Its translation is CASSFQRTDTQYF. The variable domain in full, completed from reference TRBV5-8 and TRBJ2-3, reads EAGVTQSPTHLIKTRGQQATLRCSPISGHTSVYWYQQALGLGLQFLLWYDEGEERNRGNFPPRFSGRQFPNYSSELNVNALELEDSALYLCASSFQRTDTQYFGPGTRLTVL.